The source of this TCR beta chain is a study of cytomegalovirus exposure and HLA in healthy donors. Findings and caveats of the study: A list of around 150 TCR beta chains associated with cytomegalovirus was given. CMV serostatus stood as the only immune exposure information on hand.

With 60 Vbeta and 13 Jbeta primers, the PCR was carried out. Clones were sequenced by immunoSEQ multiplex PCR, and TCRdb holds only the in-frame ones, with some missing. In the table there are under 200,000 clones, 60% to 85% of which are singletons. The CDR3 covers 15 residues. CDR1 is MDHEN, CDR2 SYDVKM, per germline. V lost 5 bases and J lost 7, with 20 bases in between. As to this clone: Its antigen is not known.

V and J are TRBV28 and TRBJ2-5; a weak D match, TRBD2 (6 bases). The clonotype was recovered from a middle-aged woman in good health and CMV-seronegative. Sequencing used PBMCs. This CDR3 is CASSLRGGGLVTQYF. In nucleotides, the CDR3 is TGTGCCAGCAGTCTGCGGGGAGGTGGTCTGGTGACCCAGTACTTC.